The 3 T cell receptor beta chains below come from one sample, sequenced in a study of T cell changes during pregnancy in multiple sclerosis. TCRdb's table, derived via immunoSEQ multiplex PCR, lists solely in-frame clones and lacks some. The sample records around 59,000 clones, about 90% being singletons. The source material was peripheral blood, sampled in the third trimester of pregnancy. The receptors stem from a female donor in good health, enrolled as a control in a pregnancy study.

The chain employs TRBV27 and TRBJ1-2; 9 bases are shared with TRBD1. The germline V gene has CDR1 MNHEY and CDR2 SMNVEV (reference sequence). J lost 3 bases, V lost 4 bases, and 9 bases had no gene match. The CDR3 has 16 amino acids. The chain's CDR3 is CASSYSGTGRDYGYTF. For the CDR3, the DNA is TGTGCCAGCAGTTACTCCGGGACAGGGCGAGACTATGGCTACACCTTC.

J is TRBJ2-7 and V is TRBV7-9, with a possible D match to TRBD1 (6 bases). The germline V and J ends were trimmed by 6 bases and 4 bases, with 16 bases remaining between them. The CDR3 loop spans 14 amino acids. The germline V gene encodes CDR1 SEHNR and CDR2 FQNEAQ (reference sequence). CDR3 DNA: TGTGCCAGCAGTACGGACAGAAGTAGGTACGAGCAGTACTTC. It specifies CASSTDRSRYEQYF.

This clone was counted between two and nine times. V usage is TRBV10-3 and J usage is TRBJ1-5; 8 bases map to TRBD1. The CDR3 loop spans 17 amino acids. J gave up 2 bases and V 5 bases, and 11 bases lay outside the gene matches. CDR1 is ENHRY and CDR2 is SYGVKD in the germline V gene. CDR3 bases: TGTGCCATCAGTAACCAGGGGGCTGGAATGGGCAATCAGCCCCAGCATTTT. Translation: CAISNQGAGMGNQPQHF.